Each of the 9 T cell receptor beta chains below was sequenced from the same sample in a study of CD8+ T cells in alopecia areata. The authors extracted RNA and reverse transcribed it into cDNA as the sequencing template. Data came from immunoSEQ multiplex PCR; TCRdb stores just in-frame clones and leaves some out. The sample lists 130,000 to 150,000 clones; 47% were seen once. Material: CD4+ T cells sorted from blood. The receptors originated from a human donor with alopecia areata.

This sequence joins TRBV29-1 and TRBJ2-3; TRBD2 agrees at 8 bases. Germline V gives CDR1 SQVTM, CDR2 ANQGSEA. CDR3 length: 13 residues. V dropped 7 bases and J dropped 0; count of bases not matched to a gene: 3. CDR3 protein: CSAGGKSTDTQYF. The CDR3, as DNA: TGCAGCGCGGGGGGGAAAAGCACAGATACGCAGTATTTT.

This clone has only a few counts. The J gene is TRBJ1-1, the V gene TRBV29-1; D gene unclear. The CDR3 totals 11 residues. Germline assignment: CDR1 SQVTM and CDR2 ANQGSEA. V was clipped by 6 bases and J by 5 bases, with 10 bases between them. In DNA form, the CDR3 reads TGCAGCGTGGCCGTGGAGACTGAAGCTTTCTTT. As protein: CSVAVETEAFF.

CDR3 loop: CASSYARLAGETQYF. The CDR3, as DNA: TGTGCCAGCAGTTATGCGAGGTTGGCGGGCGAGACCCAGTACTTC. The chain links TRBV6-5 to TRBJ2-5, with D perhaps TRBD2 (5 bases). From germline, CDR1 is MNHEY and CDR2 SVGAGI. This CDR3 region has 15 residues. V was pared by 3 bases and J by 5 bases, with 16 bases between.

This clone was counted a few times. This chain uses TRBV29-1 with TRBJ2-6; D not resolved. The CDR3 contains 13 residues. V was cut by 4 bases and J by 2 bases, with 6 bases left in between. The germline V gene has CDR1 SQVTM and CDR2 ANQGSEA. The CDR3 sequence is CSVVLTGANVLTF. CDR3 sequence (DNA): TGCAGCGTTGTACTCACTGGGGCCAACGTCCTGACTTTC.

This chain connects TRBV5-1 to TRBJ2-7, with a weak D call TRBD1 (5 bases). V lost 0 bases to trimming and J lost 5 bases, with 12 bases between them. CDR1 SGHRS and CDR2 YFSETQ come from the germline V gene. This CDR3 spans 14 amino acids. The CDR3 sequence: CASSLGQSTDEQYF. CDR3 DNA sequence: TGCGCCAGCAGCTTGGGACAGTCCACCGACGAGCAGTACTTC.

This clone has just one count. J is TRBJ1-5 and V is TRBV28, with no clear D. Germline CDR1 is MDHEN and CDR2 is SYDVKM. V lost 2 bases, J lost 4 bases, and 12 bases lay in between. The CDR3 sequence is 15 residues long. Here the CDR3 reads CASSLPEVGNQPQHF. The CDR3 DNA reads TGTGCCAGCAGTTTACCTGAGGTGGGTAATCAGCCCCAGCATTTT. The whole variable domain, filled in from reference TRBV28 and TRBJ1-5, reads DVKVTQSSRYLVKRTGEKVFLECVQDMDHENMFWYRQDPGLGLRLIYFSYDVKMKEKGDIPEGYSVSREKKERFSLILESASTNQTSMYLCASSLPEVGNQPQHFGDGTRLSIL.

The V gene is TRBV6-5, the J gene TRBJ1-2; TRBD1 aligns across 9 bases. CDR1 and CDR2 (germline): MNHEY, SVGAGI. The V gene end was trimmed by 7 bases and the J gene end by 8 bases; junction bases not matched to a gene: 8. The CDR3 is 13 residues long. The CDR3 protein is CASMDRGFRGYTF. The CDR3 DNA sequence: TGTGCCAGCATGGACAGGGGATTCAGGGGCTACACCTTC.

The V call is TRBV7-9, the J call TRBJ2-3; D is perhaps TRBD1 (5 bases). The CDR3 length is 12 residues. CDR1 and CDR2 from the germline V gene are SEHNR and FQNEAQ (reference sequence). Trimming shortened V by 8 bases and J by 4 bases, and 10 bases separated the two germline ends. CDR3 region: CASRQLPDTQYF. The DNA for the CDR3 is TGTGCCAGCCGACAGTTACCAGATACGCAGTATTTT.

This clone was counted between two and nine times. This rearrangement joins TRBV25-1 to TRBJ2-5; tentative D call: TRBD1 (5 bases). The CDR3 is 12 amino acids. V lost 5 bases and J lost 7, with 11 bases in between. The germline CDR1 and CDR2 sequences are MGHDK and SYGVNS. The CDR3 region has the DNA TGTGCCAGCAGTTCGGACAAACGGACCCAGTACTTC. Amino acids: CASSSDKRTQYF.